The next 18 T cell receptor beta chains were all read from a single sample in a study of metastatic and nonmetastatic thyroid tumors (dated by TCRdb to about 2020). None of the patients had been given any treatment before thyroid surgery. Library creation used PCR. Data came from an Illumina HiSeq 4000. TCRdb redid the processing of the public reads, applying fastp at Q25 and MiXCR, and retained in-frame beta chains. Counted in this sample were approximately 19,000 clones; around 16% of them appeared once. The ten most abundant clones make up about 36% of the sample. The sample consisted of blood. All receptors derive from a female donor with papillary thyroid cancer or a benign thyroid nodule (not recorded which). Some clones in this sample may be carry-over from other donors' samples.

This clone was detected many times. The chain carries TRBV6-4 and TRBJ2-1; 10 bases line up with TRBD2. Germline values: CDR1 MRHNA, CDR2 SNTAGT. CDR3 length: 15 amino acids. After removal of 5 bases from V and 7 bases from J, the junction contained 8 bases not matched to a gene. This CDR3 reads CASSLAGGFLNEQFF. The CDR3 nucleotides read TGTGCCAGCAGTTTAGCGGGAGGTTTTTTGAATGAGCAGTTCTTC.

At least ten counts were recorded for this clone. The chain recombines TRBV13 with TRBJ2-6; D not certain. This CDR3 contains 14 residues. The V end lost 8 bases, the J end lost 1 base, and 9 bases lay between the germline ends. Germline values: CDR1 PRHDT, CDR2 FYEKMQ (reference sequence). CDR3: CASARSSGANVLTF. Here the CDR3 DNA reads TGTGCCAGCGCCCGGTCATCTGGGGCCAACGTCCTGACTTTC.

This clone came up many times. Written as DNA, the CDR3 is TGCGCCAGCAGCCCGGGACTAGCGGGAGCCACCTACGAGCAGTACTTC. Translated: CASSPGLAGATYEQYF. This chain links TRBV5-1 with TRBJ2-7, with 14 bases that match TRBD2. V lost 4 bases to trimming and J lost 2 bases; unmatched junction nucleotides: 5. The CDR3 sequence is 16 residues long. The germline V gene encodes CDR1 SGHRS and CDR2 YFSETQ. Supplemented by reference TRBV5-1 and TRBJ2-7, the full variable domain reads KAGVTQTPRYLIKTRGQQVTLSCSPISGHRSVSWYQQTPGQGLQFLFEYFSETQRNKGNFPGRFSGRQFSNSRSEMNVSTLELGDSALYLCASSPGLAGATYEQYFGPGTRLTVT.

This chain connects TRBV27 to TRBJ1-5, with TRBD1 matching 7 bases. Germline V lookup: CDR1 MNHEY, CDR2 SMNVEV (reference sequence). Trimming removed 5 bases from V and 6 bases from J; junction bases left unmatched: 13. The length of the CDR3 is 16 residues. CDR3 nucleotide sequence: TGTGCCAGCAGTAAAACAGGGGAAATGAGTTTTCAGCCCCAGCATTTT. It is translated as CASSKTGEMSFQPQHF.

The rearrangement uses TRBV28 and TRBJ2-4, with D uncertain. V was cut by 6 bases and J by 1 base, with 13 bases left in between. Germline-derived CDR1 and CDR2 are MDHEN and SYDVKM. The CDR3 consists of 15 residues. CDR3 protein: CASSPLGKAKNIQYF. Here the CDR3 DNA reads TGTGCCAGCAGCCCTTTAGGGAAGGCCAAAAACATTCAGTACTTC.

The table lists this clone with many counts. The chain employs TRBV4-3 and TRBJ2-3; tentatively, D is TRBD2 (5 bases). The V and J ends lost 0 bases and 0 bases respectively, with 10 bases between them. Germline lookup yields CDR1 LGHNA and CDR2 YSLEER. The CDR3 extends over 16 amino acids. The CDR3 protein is CASSQDQSGSTDTQYF. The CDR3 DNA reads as TGCGCCAGCAGCCAAGATCAAAGCGGTAGCACAGATACGCAGTATTTT.

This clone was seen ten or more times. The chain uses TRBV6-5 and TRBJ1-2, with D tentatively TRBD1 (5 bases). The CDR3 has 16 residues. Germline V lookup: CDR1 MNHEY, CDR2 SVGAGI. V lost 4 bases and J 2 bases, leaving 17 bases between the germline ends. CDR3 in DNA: TGTGCCAGCAGTTTTAGGGGCCCTTTTGAAAACTATGGCTACACCTTC. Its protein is CASSFRGPFENYGYTF.

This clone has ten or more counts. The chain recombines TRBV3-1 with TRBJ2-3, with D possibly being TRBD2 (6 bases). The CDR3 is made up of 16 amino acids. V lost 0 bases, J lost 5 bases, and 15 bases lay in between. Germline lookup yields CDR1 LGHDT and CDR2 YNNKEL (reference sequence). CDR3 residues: CASSQEFPGARDTQYF. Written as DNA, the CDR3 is TGTGCCAGCAGCCAAGAATTCCCGGGAGCGCGAGATACGCAGTATTTT.

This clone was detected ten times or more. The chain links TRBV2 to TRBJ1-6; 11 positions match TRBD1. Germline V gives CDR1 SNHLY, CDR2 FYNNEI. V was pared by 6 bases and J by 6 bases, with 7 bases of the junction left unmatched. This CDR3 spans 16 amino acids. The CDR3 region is CASRQIGTGGNSPLHF. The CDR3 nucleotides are TGTGCCAGCAGGCAGATTGGGACAGGGGGTAATTCACCCCTCCACTTT.

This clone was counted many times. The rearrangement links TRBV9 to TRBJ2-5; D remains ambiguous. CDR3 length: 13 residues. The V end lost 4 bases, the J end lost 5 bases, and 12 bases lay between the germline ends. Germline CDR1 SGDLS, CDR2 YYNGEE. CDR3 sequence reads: CASSPPGLETQYF. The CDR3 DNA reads TGTGCCAGCAGCCCCCCCGGGTTGGAGACCCAGTACTTC.

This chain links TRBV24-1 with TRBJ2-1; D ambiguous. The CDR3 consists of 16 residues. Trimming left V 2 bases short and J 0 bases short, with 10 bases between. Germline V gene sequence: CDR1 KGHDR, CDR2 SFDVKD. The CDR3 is CATSDSQPSSYNEQFF. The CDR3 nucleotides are TGTGCCACCAGTGATTCTCAACCGAGCTCCTACAATGAGCAGTTCTTC.

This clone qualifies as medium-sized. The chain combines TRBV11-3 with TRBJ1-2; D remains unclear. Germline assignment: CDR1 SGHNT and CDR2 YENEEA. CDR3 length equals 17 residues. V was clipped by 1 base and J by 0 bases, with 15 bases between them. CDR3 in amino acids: CASSLGASLSANYGYTF. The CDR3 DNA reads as TGTGCCAGCAGCTTAGGGGCCAGCCTCTCAGCTAACTATGGCTACACCTTC. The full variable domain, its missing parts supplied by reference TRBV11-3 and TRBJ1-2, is EAGVVQSPRYKIIEKKQPVAFWCNPISGHNTLYWYLQNLGQGPELLIRYENEEAVDDSQLPKDRFSAERLKGVDSTLKIQPAELGDSAVYLCASSLGASLSANYGYTFGSGTRLTVV.

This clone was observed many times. The CDR3 nucleotides are TGTGCCAGCAGCTTCGAGTCCCTAGCGTTCAATGAGCAGTTCTTC. This encodes CASSFESLAFNEQFF. The chain employs TRBV7-2 and TRBJ2-1, with D maybe TRBD2 (6 bases). Germline loops: CDR1 SGHTA, CDR2 FQGNSA. The CDR3 extends over 15 amino acids. V lost 3 bases, J lost 6 bases, and 15 bases lay in between.

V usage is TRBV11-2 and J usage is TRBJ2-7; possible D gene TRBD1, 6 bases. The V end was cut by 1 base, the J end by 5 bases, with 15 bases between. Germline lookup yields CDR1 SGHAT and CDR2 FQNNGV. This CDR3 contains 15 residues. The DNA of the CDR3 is TGTGCCAGCAGCTTAGTAGGGGGAGTAGGAGACGAGCAGTACTTC. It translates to CASSLVGGVGDEQYF.

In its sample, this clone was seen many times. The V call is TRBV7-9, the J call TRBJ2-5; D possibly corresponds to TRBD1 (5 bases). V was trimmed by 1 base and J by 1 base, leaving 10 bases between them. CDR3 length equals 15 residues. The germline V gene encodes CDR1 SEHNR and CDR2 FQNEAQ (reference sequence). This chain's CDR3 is CASSLESGIQETQYF. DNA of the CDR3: TGTGCCAGCAGCTTAGAATCAGGGATCCAAGAGACCCAGTACTTC.

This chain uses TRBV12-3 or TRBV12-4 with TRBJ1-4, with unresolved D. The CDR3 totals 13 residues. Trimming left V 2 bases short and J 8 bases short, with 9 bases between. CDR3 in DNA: TGTGCCAGCAGTTTAAAGGCAGGCGAAAAACTGTTTTTT. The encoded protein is CASSLKAGEKLFF.

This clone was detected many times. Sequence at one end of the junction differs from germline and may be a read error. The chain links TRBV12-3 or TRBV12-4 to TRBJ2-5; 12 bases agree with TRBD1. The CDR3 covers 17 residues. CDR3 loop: CASSLVSGTGGLETQYF. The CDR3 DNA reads TGTGCCAGCAGCTTAGTATCCGGGACAGGGGGCTTAGAGACCCAGTACTTC.

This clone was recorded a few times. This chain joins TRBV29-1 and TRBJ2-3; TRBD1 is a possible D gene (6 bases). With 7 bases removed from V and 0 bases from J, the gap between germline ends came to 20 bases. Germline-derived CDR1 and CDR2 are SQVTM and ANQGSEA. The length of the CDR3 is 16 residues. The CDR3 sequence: CSADARGTGSTDTQYF. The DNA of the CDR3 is TGCAGCGCCGACGCAAGGGGGACCGGTAGCACAGATACGCAGTATTTT.